These T cell receptor beta chains were read from a single sample in a study of T cell repertoires in cytomegalovirus infection. MiXCR, applied by TCRdb to the reads, yields one record per CDR3 protein. The data hold 600,000 to 800,000 distinct CDR3 sequences, with 20% to 25% observed a single time. Sequencing input: CD8+ T cells from PBMCs. These receptors all come from a human donor in good health (CMV status not recorded). Some clones in this sample may be carry-over from other donors' samples. Each CDR3 is given with its conserved first and last residue. Only some rows state a clone size, as once, few, many or a class for expanded clones.

V	size	length	J	CDR3
TRBV5-4	many	15	TRBJ2-7	CASSLNEDFNYEQYF
TRBV7-9	.	17	TRBJ2-2	CVSSSNRDPPNTGELFF
TRBV15	few	16	TRBJ1-2	CATSRETGGRGYGYTF
TRBV6-6	few	15	TRBJ2-3	CASILVRGDTDTQYF
TRBV28	many	14	TRBJ1-5	CATTTLPGNQPQHF
TRBV6-2/TRBV6-3	.	15	TRBJ2-1	CASTELGLAGNEQFF
TRBV14	few	16	TRBJ1-1	CASSQDLSGMNTEAFF
TRBV19	few	14	TRBJ2-5	CASRGLAGQETQYF
TRBV12-3/TRBV12-4	few	13	TRBJ2-3	CATGAPNTDTQYF
TRBV6-2/TRBV6-3	.	16	TRBJ2-3	CASSYVPGTSTDTQYF
TRBV7-9	many	14	TRBJ1-4	CASSSEQGGEKLFF
TRBV6-6	few	13	TRBJ1-1	CASSYSGEREAFF
TRBV27	few	15	TRBJ2-1	CASSLGTASTNEQFF
TRBV14	many	17	TRBJ1-1	CASSLSGQVVMNTEAFF
TRBV4-1	.	16	TRBJ2-7	CASSPPGLAGKYEQYF
TRBV20-1	.	15	TRBJ1-2	CSARVSPGQGFGYTF
TRBV7-4	.	16	TRBJ2-1	CASSRRQGSSYNKQFF
TRBV6-8	.	15	TRBJ2-1	CASSRASGSYNEQFF
TRBV14	.	14	TRBJ2-7	CASSQEADSYEQYF
TRBV12-3/TRBV12-4	many	13	TRBJ1-2	CASSPGTAWGYTF
TRBV10-3	many	16	TRBJ2-1	CAISESARTDYNEQFF
TRBV7-9	many	12	TRBJ1-1	CASRSGQVEAFF
TRBV19	.	15	TRBJ2-1	CASSSLRDWSNEQFF
TRBV29-1	.	12	TRBJ1-5	CSVVIHVRPQHF
TRBV5-6	.	15	TRBJ1-2	CASSLGELMNYGYTF
TRBV6-5	few	15	TRBJ2-3	CASSKREGRTDTQYF
TRBV28	.	15	TRBJ1-6	CASTLKSSYNSPLHF
TRBV5-1	many	18	TRBJ2-1	CASSFEVRGHNPYNEQFF
TRBV18	.	15	TRBJ1-4	CSSSPFRDNLEKLFF
TRBV13	.	14	TRBJ2-5	CASSPSNREETQYF
TRBV15	few	16	TRBJ1-5	CATSRDRGTANQPQHF
TRBV2	.	16	TRBJ2-3	CASSEGDSGYTDTQYF
TRBV7-9	.	14	TRBJ2-7	CASSKLPATYEQYF
TRBV14	many	14	TRBJ1-2	CASSQEPWRYGYTF
TRBV6-5	.	14	TRBJ2-1	CASRRGPADNEQFF
TRBV7-8	many	13	TRBJ1-2	CASSLMAVGGYTF
TRBV20-1	.	15	TRBJ2-2	CSASPDRTLTGELFF
TRBV10-3	.	13	TRBJ2-7	CAISDTAVYEQYF
TRBV7-6	many	13	TRBJ2-5	CASSPGSEETQYF
TRBV20-1	few	10	TRBJ1-2	CSAPGGFSTF
TRBV6-6	few	15	TRBJ2-1	CASSSGYRTINEQFF
TRBV27	many	13	TRBJ1-2	CASRQGSNYGYTF
TRBV3-1	few	15	TRBJ2-1	CASSFQGGSDNEQFF
TRBV2	.	12	TRBJ2-1	CASKGRANEQFF
TRBV28	.	16	TRBJ1-5	CASTEVGDRADQPQHF
TRBV7-9	many	14	TRBJ2-1	CASSLVGAYNEQFF
TRBV28	.	15	TRBJ1-5	CATTFGQATDQPQHF
TRBV28	many	14	TRBJ1-2	CASRPGPLHYGYTF
TRBV12-3/TRBV12-4	few	13	TRBJ2-1	CASSFPGRREQFF
TRBV28	.	14	TRBJ2-1	CASRSPGNYNEQFF
TRBV20-1	few	15	TRBJ2-1	CSASGLMRENNEQFF
TRBV7-9	.	15	TRBJ1-2	CASSSGLGQRYGYTF
TRBV29-1	.	14	TRBJ2-1	CSVHRQGPYNEQFF
TRBV6-5	few	14	TRBJ2-5	CASSSAGMLETQYF
TRBV6-2/TRBV6-3	many	14	TRBJ2-3	CASSPPDRANTQYF
TRBV28	many	15	TRBJ1-5	CASSLYPGTNQPQHF
TRBV12-3/TRBV12-4	few	15	TRBJ2-3	CASSFGSGGWDTQYF
TRBV7-6	.	17	TRBJ2-1	CASSLVAWSSSYNEQFF
TRBV12-3/TRBV12-4	many	16	TRBJ2-2	CASSVLAGMNTGELFF
TRBV11-2	few	16	TRBJ2-1	CASSSPWDGGYNEQFF